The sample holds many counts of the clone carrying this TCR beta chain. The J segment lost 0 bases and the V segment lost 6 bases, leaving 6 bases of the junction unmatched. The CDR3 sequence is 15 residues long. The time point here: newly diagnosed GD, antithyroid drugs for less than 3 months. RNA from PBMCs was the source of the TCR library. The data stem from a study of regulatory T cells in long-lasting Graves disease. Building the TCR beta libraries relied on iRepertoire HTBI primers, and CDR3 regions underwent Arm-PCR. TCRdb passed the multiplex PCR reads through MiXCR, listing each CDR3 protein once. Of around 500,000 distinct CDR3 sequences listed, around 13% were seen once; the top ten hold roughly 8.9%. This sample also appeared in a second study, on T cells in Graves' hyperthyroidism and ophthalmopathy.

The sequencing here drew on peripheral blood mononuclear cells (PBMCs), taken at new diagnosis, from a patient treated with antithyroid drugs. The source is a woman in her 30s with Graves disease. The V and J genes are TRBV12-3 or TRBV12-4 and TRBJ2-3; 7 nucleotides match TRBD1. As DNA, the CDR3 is TGTGCCAGCAGAGCCACAGGGGCCAGCACAGATACGCAGTATTTT. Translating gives CASRATGASTDTQYF.